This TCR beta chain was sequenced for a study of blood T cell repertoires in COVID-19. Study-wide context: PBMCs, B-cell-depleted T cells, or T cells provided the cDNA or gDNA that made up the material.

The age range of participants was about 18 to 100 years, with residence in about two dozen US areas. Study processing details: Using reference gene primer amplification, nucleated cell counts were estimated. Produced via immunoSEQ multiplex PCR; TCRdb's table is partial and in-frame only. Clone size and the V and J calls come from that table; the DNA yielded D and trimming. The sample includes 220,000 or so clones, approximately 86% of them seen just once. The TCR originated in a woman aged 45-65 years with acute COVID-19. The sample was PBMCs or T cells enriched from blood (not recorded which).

CDR3 protein: CASRGQVMNTEAFF. CDR3 nucleotides: TGTGCCAGCAGGGGTCAGGTAATGAACACTGAAGCTTTCTTT. The genes are TRBV6-5 and TRBJ1-1; D gene ambiguous. Germline assignment: CDR1 MNHEY and CDR2 SVGAGI. V was pared by 6 bases and J by 0 bases, with 11 bases between. There are 14 residues in the CDR3.